This TCR beta chain was captured in a study of T cell repertoires in cytomegalovirus infection (dated by TCRdb to the late 2010s). Study-wide context: Donor HLA type was relevant to the analysis, as public TCR beta signatures indicated carriage of CMV infection together with the matching HLA type.

Sequencing took place on an Illumina HiSeq 1500. TCRdb took the public reads, trimmed them with fastp at Q25, ran MiXCR for clone calling and kept in-frame beta chains. Every entry covers one CDR3 protein and lists the most common genes and DNA from its rows. For this sample the table gives roughly 60,000 distinct CDR3 sequences, of which roughly 32% were detected only once. The ten largest make up around 70% of the sample. CDR1 and CDR2 are drawn from the germline V gene: SGHTA, FQGTGA. Trimming accounts for 5 bases at V and 3 bases at J, while the number of junction bases matched to no gene is 6. From the cysteine up to the phenylalanine, the CDR3 has a length of 15 residues. The entry retains the CDR3 DNA only, 45 bases that are in frame from base 1. Study-wide conclusions, independent of this receptor: In both this cohort and an independent cohort of approximately 350 donors, the cumulative frequency of public TCR beta family members distinguished carriers of CMV infection plus the relevant HLA type. The ex vivo response was dominated by HLA-C-restricted CMV-specific TCR beta clonotypes, which also provided the single most frequent clonotype in two of eight donors.

As for this clonotype: Its target antigen remains unknown. It has no much larger one-base neighbor in the sample; base qualities were not kept.

The material sequenced was PBMCs, sequenced either directly or after in vitro stimulation (not recorded which). The sequence derives from a human donor in good health (CMV status not recorded). Some clones in this sample may be carry-over from other donors' samples. Rearrangement joined TRBV7-3 to TRBJ1-5; TRBD1 aligns with 8 central bases. The DNA sequence is TGTGCCAGCAGCGCTTCAGGGGGCGTCAATCAGCCCCAGCATTTT. Translated, it gives CASSASGGVNQPQHF.